Shown below are 25 T cell receptor beta chains from a single sample sequenced in a study of blood T cell repertoires in COVID-19. The table came from immunoSEQ multiplex PCR; TCRdb's copy has only in-frame clones and leaves some out. The sample comprises tens of thousands of clones, approximately 87% of which are singletons, and 1% to 1.5% rests with the top ten. The sequencing sample was made of peripheral blood. The receptors derive from a woman in her fifties or sixties with acute or convalescent COVID-19.

In this sample, this clone turned up once. V and J are TRBV5-8 and TRBJ1-5; no clear D. CDR1 is SGHTS, CDR2 YDEGEE, per germline. Trimming cost V 2 bases and J 9 bases, with 6 bases left between them. The CDR3 is 11 amino acids. This chain's CDR3 is CASSLFGPQHF. As DNA, the CDR3 is TGTGCCAGCAGCTTATTCGGGCCCCAGCATTTT.

In its sample, this clone was seen once. V usage is TRBV5-1 and J usage is TRBJ1-2; TRBD1 agrees at 7 bases. The CDR3 loop spans 12 amino acids. J gave up 8 bases and V 5 bases, and 6 bases lay outside the gene matches. Germline V gene data show CDR1 as SGHRS and CDR2 as YFSETQ. The CDR3 bases are TGCGCCAGCAGACGAGGGACAGACGGCTACACCTTC. Translated, it gives CASRRGTDGYTF.

V is TRBV2 and J is TRBJ1-2; TRBD1 aligns across 9 bases. Losses at the gene ends were 6 bases for V and 5 bases for J; bases not matched to a gene: 10. Per the germline V gene, CDR1 is SNHLY and CDR2 is FYNNEI. The length of the CDR3 is 15 residues. The CDR3 loop is CASSPRPGQGYGYTF. The CDR3 DNA reads TGTGCCAGCAGCCCCCGCCCGGGACAGGGATATGGCTACACCTTC.

The chain has TRBV7-9 and TRBJ2-5; D is unresolved. Trimming cost V 5 bases and J 6 bases, with 13 bases left between them. The CDR3 totals 13 residues. CDR1 and CDR2 from the germline V gene are SEHNR and FQNEAQ (reference sequence). CDR3 sequence: CASSVLQRKTQYF. The DNA of the CDR3 is TGTGCCAGCAGCGTCCTACAGAGAAAGACCCAGTACTTC.

The chain is built from TRBV14 and TRBJ2-4; D gene uncertain. Germline-derived CDR1 and CDR2 are SGHDN and FVKESK. The V and J ends lost 4 bases and 6 bases respectively, with 16 bases between them. The CDR3 consists of 15 residues. The DNA for the CDR3 is TGTGCCAGCAGCCCACAAGTGGGCCTCTTAAACATTCAGTACTTC. It specifies CASSPQVGLLNIQYF.

The chain joins TRBV4-1 to TRBJ1-2; 10 bases fit TRBD1. Germline-derived CDR1 and CDR2 are MGHRA and YSYEKL. This CDR3 has 15 amino acids. V trimming: 5 bases; J trimming: 2 bases; junction bases outside the gene matches: 5. CDR3 residues: CASSAPGQGNYGYTF. The CDR3, as DNA: TGCGCCAGCAGCGCACCGGGACAGGGGAACTATGGCTACACCTTC.

This sequence joins TRBV18 and TRBJ1-5; D possibly corresponds to TRBD1 (6 bases). There are 14 residues in the CDR3. CDR1 is KGHSH and CDR2 is LQKENI in the germline V gene. Trimming pared 4 bases from V and 0 bases from J, leaving 7 bases between. This CDR3 is CASSLGHSNQPQHF. The CDR3 nucleotides are TGTGCCAGCTCACTGGGACATAGCAATCAGCCCCAGCATTTT.

This clone turned up a few times. This specimen includes other DNA sequences encoding the same CDR3. V and J are TRBV11-3 and TRBJ1-3, with 9 bases that match TRBD1. The CDR3 is 15 amino acids. Looked up from germline, CDR1 is SGHNT and CDR2 is YENEEA. The V gene end was trimmed by 5 bases and the J gene end by 2 bases; junction bases not matched to a gene: 4. CDR3 in amino acids: CASSPGQGPGNTIYF. In DNA, the CDR3 is TGTGCCAGCAGCCCGGGACAGGGCCCTGGAAACACCATATATTTT.

The genes are TRBV7-3 and TRBJ2-3, with D possibly matching TRBD2 (5 bases). The length of the CDR3 is 15 residues. In germline, CDR1 is SGHTA, CDR2 FQGTGA. With 2 bases removed from V and 5 bases from J, the gap between germline ends came to 14 bases. The DNA for the CDR3 is TGTGCCAGCAGCTTAGCTGGAGGAGTAATAGATACGCAGTATTTT. As protein: CASSLAGGVIDTQYF.

This clone was counted a few times. V is TRBV20-1 and J is TRBJ2-1; D remains unclear. From germline, CDR1 is DFQATT and CDR2 SNEGSKA (reference sequence). The V gene lost 0 bases and the J gene lost 15 bases, with 6 bases spanning the gap. This CDR3 is 9 amino acids long. CDR3 nucleotides: TGCAGTGCTAGAGATAGGAGGTTCTTC. Encoded protein: CSARDRRFF.

The sample holds one count of this clone. The V call is TRBV29-1, the J call TRBJ2-3, with TRBD2 identical over 15 bases. Germline CDR1 reads SQVTM; CDR2 reads ANQGSEA. Losses at the gene ends were 5 bases for V and 4 bases for J; bases not matched to a gene: 4. The length of the CDR3 is 15 residues. This CDR3 is CSVQGLAGGPDTQYF. The CDR3 DNA is TGCAGCGTTCAAGGACTAGCGGGGGGGCCAGATACGCAGTATTTT.

V usage is TRBV4-2 and J usage is TRBJ1-5; D unclear. V lost 5 bases, J lost 0 bases, and 17 bases lay in between. CDR3 length: 17 residues. Germline values: CDR1 LGHNA, CDR2 YNFKEQ. The CDR3 DNA reads TGTGCCAGCAGCGAGAGGGCCGGTGTCTATAGCAATCAGCCCCAGCATTTT. It encodes CASSERAGVYSNQPQHF.

This clone showed up just a few times. The rearrangement joins TRBV7-2 to TRBJ2-2; 7 bases fit TRBD2. CDR1 SGHTA and CDR2 FQGNSA come from the germline V gene. The CDR3 has 15 amino acids. V gave up 1 base and J gave up 3 bases; unmatched junction bases: 2. The CDR3 region is CASSLVLADTGELFF. CDR3 DNA sequence: TGTGCCAGCAGCTTAGTCCTAGCGGACACCGGGGAGCTGTTTTTT.

The chain couples TRBV29-1 to TRBJ2-3; 8 bases map to TRBD2. The CDR3 extends over 19 amino acids. The V and J ends lost 0 bases and 3 bases, in that order; junction bases with no gene match: 17. Germline lookup yields CDR1 SQVTM and CDR2 ANQGSEA. CDR3 region: CSVEDLFSKRESATDTQYF. The CDR3 nucleotides are TGCAGCGTTGAAGACCTGTTCTCTAAGCGGGAGTCAGCGACAGATACGCAGTATTTT.

The chain is built from TRBV3-1 (or the pseudogene TRBV3-2) and TRBJ2-5, with 9 nucleotides matching TRBD1. Germline assignment: CDR1 LGHDT and CDR2 YNNKEL (reference sequence). The CDR3 has 16 amino acids. V dropped 4 bases and J dropped 5; count of bases not matched to a gene: 11. CDR3 region: CASSPIRQGGSETQYF. CDR3 DNA: TGTGCCAGCAGCCCTATTCGACAGGGGGGGTCGGAGACCCAGTACTTC.

The rearrangement uses TRBV6-2 or TRBV6-3 and TRBJ2-5; 11 nucleotides match TRBD2. The CDR3 covers 15 residues. Germline-derived CDR1 and CDR2 are MNHEY and SVGEGT. V was pared by 2 bases and J by 1 base, with 0 bases of the junction left unmatched. The CDR3 region has the DNA TGTGCCAGCAGTTACGGGACTAGCGGCCAAGAGACCCAGTACTTC. The encoded protein is CASSYGTSGQETQYF.

The rearrangement links TRBV12-3 or TRBV12-4 to TRBJ1-2; perhaps TRBD1 as D (6 bases). Between the trimmed V and J ends, which lost 6 bases and 5 bases, there was a span of 13 bases. The CDR3 extends over 13 amino acids. The CDR3 nucleotides read TGTGCCAGCAGCTTACAGGGTTCGTATGGCTACACCTTC. It codes for CASSLQGSYGYTF.

This clone has a single count. The chain links TRBV2 to TRBJ1-2; 7 bases agree with TRBD1. There are 15 residues in the CDR3. The ends lost 1 base at V and 4 bases at J; junction bases unmatched: 6. Germline-derived CDR1 and CDR2 are SNHLY and FYNNEI. CDR3 bases: TGTGCCAGCAGTGAAGACAGGGGTGGATTCTATGGCTACACCTTC. As protein: CASSEDRGGFYGYTF.

The chain combines TRBV11-2 with TRBJ1-2; maybe TRBD1 (6 bases). This CDR3 is built from 19 residues. V was clipped by 0 bases and J by 1 base, with 21 bases between them. Germline-derived CDR1 and CDR2 are SGHAT and FQNNGV. The CDR3 region has the DNA TGTGCCAGCAGCTTAGATCGGGTCGCACGGGGAGGGGGTAACTATGGCTACACCTTC. This translates into CASSLDRVARGGGNYGYTF.

The rearrangement joins TRBV2 to TRBJ2-3; D remains unclear. Germline loops: CDR1 SNHLY, CDR2 FYNNEI. The V and J ends lost 6 bases and 0 bases respectively, with 10 bases between them. The CDR3 is 14 amino acids. The CDR3 spells CASSVGLSTDTQYF. The CDR3 DNA reads TGTGCCAGCAGCGTGGGCTTGAGCACAGATACGCAGTATTTT.

This clone showed up just a few times. This chain connects TRBV6-5 to TRBJ1-4, with a possible D match to TRBD1 (5 bases). The germline gives CDR1 MNHEY, CDR2 SVGAGI. The length of the CDR3 is 15 residues. Trimming removed 6 bases from V and 6 bases from J, with 17 bases in between. The CDR3 loop reads CASSDVVGGDEKLFF. The DNA of the CDR3 is TGTGCCAGCAGCGACGTAGTCGGGGGGGATGAAAAACTGTTTTTT.

V and J are TRBV2 and TRBJ2-5, with D possibly matching TRBD1 (5 bases). The CDR3 has 14 residues. V lost 6 bases and J lost 3, with 14 bases in between. Per the germline V gene, CDR1 is SNHLY and CDR2 is FYNNEI. The CDR3 bases are TGTGCCAGCAGCATACCGACAGACGAAGAGACCCAGTACTTC. Translating it yields CASSIPTDEETQYF. The variable domain in full, completed from reference TRBV2 and TRBJ2-5, reads EPEVTQTPSHQVTQMGQEVILRCVPISNHLYFYWYRQILGQKVEFLVSFYNNEISEKSEIFDDQFSVERPDGSNFTLKIRSTKLEDSAMYFCASSIPTDEETQYFGPGTRLLVL.

The chain couples TRBV4-1 to TRBJ2-5, with D maybe TRBD1 (6 bases). The germline V gene encodes CDR1 MGHRA and CDR2 YSYEKL. Trimming removed 5 bases from V and 0 bases from J, with 16 bases in between. The CDR3 contains 16 residues. The CDR3 spells CASSSQGTLYQETQYF. The CDR3 DNA sequence: TGCGCCAGCAGCTCACAGGGAACCCTCTACCAAGAGACCCAGTACTTC.

The rearrangement joins TRBV7-6 to TRBJ1-1; TRBD1 matches at 9 bases. This CDR3 comprises 15 residues. Per the germline V gene, CDR1 is SGHVS and CDR2 is FNYEAQ. J lost 4 bases, V lost 5 bases, and 8 bases had no gene match. CDR3 in amino acids: CASSLGQGRGTEAFF. CDR3 nucleotides: TGTGCCAGCAGCCTCGGACAGGGGAGGGGCACTGAAGCTTTCTTT. Combining the CDR3 with reference TRBV7-6 and TRBJ1-1 gives the whole variable domain GAGVSQSPRYKVTKRGQDVALRCDPISGHVSLYWYRQALGQGPEFLTYFNYEAQQDKSGLPNDRFSAERPEGSISTLTIQRTEQRDSAMYRCASSLGQGRGTEAFFGQGTRLTVV.

For the CDR3, the DNA is TGCGCCAGCAGCGCCACCCCTATCCGCTCTGGGGCCAACGTCCTGACTTTC. The encoded protein is CASSATPIRSGANVLTF. The V gene is TRBV5-1, the J gene TRBJ2-6; no firm D call. CDR3 length: 17 residues. Trimming took off 4 bases at V and 0 bases at J, with 14 bases between the two ends. Germline-derived CDR1 and CDR2 are SGHRS and YFSETQ.